The clone carrying this T cell receptor (beta chain) was seen just once. TCRdb re-called the PCR reads through MiXCR, storing one row per CDR3 protein. The sample has 9,500 to 11,000 distinct CDR3 sequences, around half seen once; the top ten hold 15% to 20%. The data derive from a study of tumor-infiltrating lymphocytes in oesophageal squamous cell carcinoma. Material for sequencing was esophageal tumor tissue. The receptor was isolated from a female donor with esophageal squamous cell carcinoma.

As DNA, the CDR3 is TGTGCCAGCAGCCCCGGTGCGGGGACCTACAATGAGCAGTACTTC. Amino acid sequence: CASSPGAGTYNEQYF. V usage is TRBV12-3 or TRBV12-4 and J usage is TRBJ2-1; D may be TRBD2 (6 bases). The J call is in doubt because the DNA end fits TRBJ2-7 better. CDR3 length: 15 residues.